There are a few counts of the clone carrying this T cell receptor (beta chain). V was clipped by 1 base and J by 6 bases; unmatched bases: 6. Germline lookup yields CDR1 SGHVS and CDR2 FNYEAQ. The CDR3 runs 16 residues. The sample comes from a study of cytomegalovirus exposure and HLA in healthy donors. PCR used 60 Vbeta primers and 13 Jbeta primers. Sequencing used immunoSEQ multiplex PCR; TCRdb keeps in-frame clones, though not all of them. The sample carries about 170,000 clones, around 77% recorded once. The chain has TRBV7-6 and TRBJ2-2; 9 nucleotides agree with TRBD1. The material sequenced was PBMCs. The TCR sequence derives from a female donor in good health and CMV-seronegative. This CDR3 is CASSLVPGTGSGELFF. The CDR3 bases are TGTGCCAGCAGCTTAGTCCCCGGGACAGGGTCCGGGGAGCTGTTTTTT.